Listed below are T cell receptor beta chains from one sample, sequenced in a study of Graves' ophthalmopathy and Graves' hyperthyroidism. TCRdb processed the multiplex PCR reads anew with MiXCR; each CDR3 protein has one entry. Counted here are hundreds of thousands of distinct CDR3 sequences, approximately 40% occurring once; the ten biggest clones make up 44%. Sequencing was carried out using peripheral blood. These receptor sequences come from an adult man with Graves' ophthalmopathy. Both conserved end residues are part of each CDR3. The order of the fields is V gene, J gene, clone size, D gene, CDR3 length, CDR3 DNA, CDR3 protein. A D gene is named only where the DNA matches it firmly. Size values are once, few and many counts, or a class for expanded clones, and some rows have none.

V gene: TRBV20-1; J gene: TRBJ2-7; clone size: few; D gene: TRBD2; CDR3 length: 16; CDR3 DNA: TGCAGTGCTAGAGATCCAGGAGGGAGGGCCTCTGGAGAGCAGTACTTC; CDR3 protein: CSARDPGGRASGEQYF
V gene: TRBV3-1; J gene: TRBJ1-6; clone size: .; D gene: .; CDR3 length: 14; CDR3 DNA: TGTGCCAGCAGCCAACGGGACACCAATTCACCCCTCCACTTT; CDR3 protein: CASSQRDTNSPLHF
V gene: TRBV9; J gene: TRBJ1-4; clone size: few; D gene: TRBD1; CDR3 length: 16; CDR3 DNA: TGTGCCAGCAGCGTGGGACAGGGGGCGGTTAATGAAAAACTGTTTTTT; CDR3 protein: CASSVGQGAVNEKLFF
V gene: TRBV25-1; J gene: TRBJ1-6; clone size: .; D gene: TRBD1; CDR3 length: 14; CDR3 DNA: TGTGCCAGCAGAGGGGGACAGTACCAATCACCCCTCCACTTT; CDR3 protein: CASRGGQYQSPLHF
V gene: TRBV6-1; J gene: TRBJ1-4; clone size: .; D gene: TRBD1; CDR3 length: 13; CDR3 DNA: TGTGCCAGCAAAGAGGGGGCTGGGGAAAAACTGTTTTTT; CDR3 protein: CASKEGAGEKLFF
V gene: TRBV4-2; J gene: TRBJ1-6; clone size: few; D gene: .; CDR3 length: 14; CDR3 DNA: TGTGCCAGCAGCCAAGAGACCGGTATCGCGCCCCTCCACTTT; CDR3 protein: CASSQETGIAPLHF
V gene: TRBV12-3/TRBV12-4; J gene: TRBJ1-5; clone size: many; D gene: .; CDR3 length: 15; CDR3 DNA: TGTGCCAGCAGTTTAGGTGGGGCGGGCAATCAGCCCCAGCATTTT; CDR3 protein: CASSLGGAGNQPQHF
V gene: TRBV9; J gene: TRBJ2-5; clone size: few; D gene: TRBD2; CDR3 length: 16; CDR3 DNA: TGTGCCAGCAGCTGGACTAGCGGGGGAGGGGGAGAGACCCAGTACTTC; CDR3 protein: CASSWTSGGGGETQYF
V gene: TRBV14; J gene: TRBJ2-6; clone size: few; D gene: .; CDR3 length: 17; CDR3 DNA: TGTGCCAGCGGCCCTCTAAAACAGGGCGCAGTGCGCAACGTCCTGACTTTC; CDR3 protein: CASGPLKQGAVRNVLTF
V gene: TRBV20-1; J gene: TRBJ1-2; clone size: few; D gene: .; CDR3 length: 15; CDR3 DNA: TGCAGTGCGTGGGGGGAGACAAGGGAGGACTATGGCTACACCTTC; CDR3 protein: CSAWGETREDYGYTF
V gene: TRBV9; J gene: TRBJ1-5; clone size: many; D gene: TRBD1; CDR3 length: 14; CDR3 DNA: TGTGCCAGCAGCGTCGGACAGGGCACTCAGCCCCAGCATTTT; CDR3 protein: CASSVGQGTQPQHF
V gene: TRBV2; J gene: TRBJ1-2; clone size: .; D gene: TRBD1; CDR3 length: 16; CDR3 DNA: TGTGCCACCAGTGACCCAGGGACAGGGGGCGATCGGGGCTACACCTTC; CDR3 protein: CATSDPGTGGDRGYTF
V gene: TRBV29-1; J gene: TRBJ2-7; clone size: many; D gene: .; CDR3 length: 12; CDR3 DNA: TGCAGCGTCCGGGACCGACCCAACGAGCAGTACTTC; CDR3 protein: CSVRDRPNEQYF
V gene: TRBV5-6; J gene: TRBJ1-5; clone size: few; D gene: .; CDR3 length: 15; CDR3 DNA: TGTGCCAGCAGCTTTTCTACCCGGGGCAATCAGCCCCAGCATTTT; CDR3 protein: CASSFSTRGNQPQHF
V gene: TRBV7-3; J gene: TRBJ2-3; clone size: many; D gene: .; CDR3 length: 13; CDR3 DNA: TGTGCCAGCAGCGCAGCAAACGGCGGTACGCAGTATTTT; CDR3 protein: CASSAANGGTQYF
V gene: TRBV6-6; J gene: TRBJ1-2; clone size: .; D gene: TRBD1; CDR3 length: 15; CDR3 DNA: TGTGCCAGCAGTGGGACAGGGGGTTGGTCTTATGGCTACACCTTC; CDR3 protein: CASSGTGGWSYGYTF
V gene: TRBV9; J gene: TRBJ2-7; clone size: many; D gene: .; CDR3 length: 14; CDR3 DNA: TGTGCCAGCAGCGGAAGTCCCCGGGACTACGAGCAGTACTTC; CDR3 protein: CASSGSPRDYEQYF
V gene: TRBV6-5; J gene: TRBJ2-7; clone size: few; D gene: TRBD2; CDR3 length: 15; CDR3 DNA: TGTGCCAGCAGTTACGAAGGCGGGAGTGTCCACGAGCAGTACTTC; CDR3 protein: CASSYEGGSVHEQYF
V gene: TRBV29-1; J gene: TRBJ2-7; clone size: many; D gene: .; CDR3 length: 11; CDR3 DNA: TGCAGCGCCTCGGGTCGGTACGAGCAGTACTTC; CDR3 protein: CSASGRYEQYF
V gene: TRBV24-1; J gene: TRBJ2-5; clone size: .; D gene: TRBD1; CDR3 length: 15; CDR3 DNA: TGTGCCACCAGTGATAAGGACAGGGTCGGGGAGACCCAGTACTTC; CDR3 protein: CATSDKDRVGETQYF
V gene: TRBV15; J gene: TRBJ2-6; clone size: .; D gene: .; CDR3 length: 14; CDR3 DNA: TGTGCCACCCGTGCCAACTCTGGGGCCAACGTCCTGACTTTC; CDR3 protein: CATRANSGANVLTF
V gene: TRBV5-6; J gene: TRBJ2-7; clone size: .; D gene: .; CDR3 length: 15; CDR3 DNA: TGTGCCAGCAGCTGGCGAGGGACCGGCGTGTGGGAGCAGTACTTC; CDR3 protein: CASSWRGTGVWEQYF
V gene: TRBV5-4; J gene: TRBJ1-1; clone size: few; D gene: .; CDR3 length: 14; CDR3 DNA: TGTGCCAGCAGCCGATTTATCAGGGGTACTGAAGCTTTCTTT; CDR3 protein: CASSRFIRGTEAFF
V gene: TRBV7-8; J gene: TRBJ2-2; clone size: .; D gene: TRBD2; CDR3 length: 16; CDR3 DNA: TGTGCCAGCAGCCCCTCTAGCGGGGGTTACACCGGGGAGCTGTTTTTT; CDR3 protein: CASSPSSGGYTGELFF
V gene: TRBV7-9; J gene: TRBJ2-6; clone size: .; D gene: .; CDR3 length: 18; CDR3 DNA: TGTGCCAGCAGCCCCACCTGGGGACGGAGCTCTGGGGCCAACGTCCTGACTTTC; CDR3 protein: CASSPTWGRSSGANVLTF
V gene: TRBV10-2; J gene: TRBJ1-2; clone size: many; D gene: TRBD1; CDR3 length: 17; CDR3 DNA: TGCGCCAGCAGTGAGTCGAAGCCGGGACAGGGAAGGTATGGCTACACCTTC; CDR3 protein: CASSESKPGQGRYGYTF
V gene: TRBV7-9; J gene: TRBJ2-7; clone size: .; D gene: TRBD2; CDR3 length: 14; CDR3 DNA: TGTGCCAGCAGCGCAGCGGGAGGGCCGTCCGAGCAGTACTTC; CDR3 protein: CASSAAGGPSEQYF
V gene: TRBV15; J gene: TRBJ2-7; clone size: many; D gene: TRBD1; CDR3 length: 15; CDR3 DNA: TGTGCCACCAGCAGAGGGGGACAGGGGATGGAAGAGCAGTACTTC; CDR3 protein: CATSRGGQGMEEQYF
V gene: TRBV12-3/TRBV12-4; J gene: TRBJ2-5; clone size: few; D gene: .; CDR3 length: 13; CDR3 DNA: TGTGCCAGCAGTTTCGATTTGGAAGAGACCCAGTACTTC; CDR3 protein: CASSFDLEETQYF
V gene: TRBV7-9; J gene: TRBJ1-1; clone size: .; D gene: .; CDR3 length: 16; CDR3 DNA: TGTGCCAGCAGCTTAGAAGTGGGGTATGGAGACACTGAAGCTTTCTTT; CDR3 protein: CASSLEVGYGDTEAFF
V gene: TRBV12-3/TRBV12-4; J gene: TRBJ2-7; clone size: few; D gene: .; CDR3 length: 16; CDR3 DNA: TGTGCCAGCAGTGAAGCTGACCGAGACAGGAGACACGAGCAGTACTTC; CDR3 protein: CASSEADRDRRHEQYF
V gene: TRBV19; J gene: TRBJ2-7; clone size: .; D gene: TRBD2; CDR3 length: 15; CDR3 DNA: TGTGCCAGTAGTATAATCGGGGGGTCATCCTACGAGCAGTACTTC; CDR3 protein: CASSIIGGSSYEQYF
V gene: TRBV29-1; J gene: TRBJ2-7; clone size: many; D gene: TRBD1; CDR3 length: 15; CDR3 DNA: TGCAGCGTGGGACAGGGAGGCGGGAGTCAAGGCGAGCAGTACTTC; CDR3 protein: CSVGQGGGSQGEQYF